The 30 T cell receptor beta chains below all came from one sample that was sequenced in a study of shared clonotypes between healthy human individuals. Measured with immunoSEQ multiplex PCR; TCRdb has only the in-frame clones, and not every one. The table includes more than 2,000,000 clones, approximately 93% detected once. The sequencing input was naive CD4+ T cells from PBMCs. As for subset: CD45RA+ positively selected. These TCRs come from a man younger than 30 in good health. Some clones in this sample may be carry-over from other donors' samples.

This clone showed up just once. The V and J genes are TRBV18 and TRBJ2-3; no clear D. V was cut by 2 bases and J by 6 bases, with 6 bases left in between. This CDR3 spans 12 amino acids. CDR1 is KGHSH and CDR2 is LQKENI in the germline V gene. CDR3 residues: CASSPSQDTQYF. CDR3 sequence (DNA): TGTGCCAGCTCACCATCCCAGGATACGCAGTATTTT. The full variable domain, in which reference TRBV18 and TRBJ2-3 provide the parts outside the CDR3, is NAGVMQNPRHLVRRRGQEARLRCSPMKGHSHVYWYRQLPEEGLKFMVYLQKENIIDESGMPKERFSAEFPKEGPSILRIQQVVRGDSAAYFCASSPSQDTQYFGPGTRLTVL.

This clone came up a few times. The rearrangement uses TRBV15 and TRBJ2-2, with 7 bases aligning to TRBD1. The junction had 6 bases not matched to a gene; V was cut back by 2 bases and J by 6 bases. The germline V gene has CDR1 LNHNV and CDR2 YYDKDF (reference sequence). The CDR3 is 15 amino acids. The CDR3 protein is CATSRRQGPAGELFF. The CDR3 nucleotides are TGTGCCACCAGCAGAAGACAGGGACCCGCCGGGGAGCTGTTTTTT.

The CDR3 sequence is CASSLQGTNEKLFF. The CDR3 DNA sequence: TGTGCCAGCAGTCTACAGGGAACTAATGAAAAACTGTTTTTT. The chain uses TRBV2 and TRBJ1-4, with a possible D match to TRBD1 (6 bases). The CDR3 loop spans 14 amino acids. Germline values: CDR1 SNHLY, CDR2 FYNNEI. Deletions cut 5 bases from V and 1 base from J, with 8 bases between.

CDR3 residues: CAISESAPDTQYF. In DNA, the CDR3 is TGTGCCATCAGTGAATCCGCCCCAGATACGCAGTATTTT. The rearrangement uses TRBV10-3 and TRBJ2-3, with D hard to call. Germline CDR1 is ENHRY and CDR2 is SYGVKD. Trimming removed 3 bases from V and 4 bases from J, with 8 bases in between. CDR3 length: 13 amino acids.

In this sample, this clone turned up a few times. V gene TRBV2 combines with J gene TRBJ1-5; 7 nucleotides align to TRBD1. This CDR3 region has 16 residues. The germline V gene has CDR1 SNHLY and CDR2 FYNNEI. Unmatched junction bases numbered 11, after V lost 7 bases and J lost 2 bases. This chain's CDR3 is CASTLGGGRGNQPQHF. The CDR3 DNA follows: TGTGCCAGCACCCTCGGAGGGGGCAGAGGCAATCAGCCCCAGCATTTT.

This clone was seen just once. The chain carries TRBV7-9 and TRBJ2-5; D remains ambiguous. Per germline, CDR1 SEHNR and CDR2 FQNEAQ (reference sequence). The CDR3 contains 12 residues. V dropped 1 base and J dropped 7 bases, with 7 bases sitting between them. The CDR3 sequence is CASSLEGWTQYF. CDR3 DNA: TGTGCCAGCAGCTTAGAAGGGTGGACCCAGTACTTC.

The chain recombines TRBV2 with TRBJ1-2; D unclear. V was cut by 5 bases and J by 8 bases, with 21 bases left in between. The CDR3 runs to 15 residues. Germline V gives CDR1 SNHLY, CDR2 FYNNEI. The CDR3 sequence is CASSPYSVTAGGYTF. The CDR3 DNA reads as TGTGCCAGCAGTCCCTATAGTGTTACCGCGGGGGGCTACACCTTC.

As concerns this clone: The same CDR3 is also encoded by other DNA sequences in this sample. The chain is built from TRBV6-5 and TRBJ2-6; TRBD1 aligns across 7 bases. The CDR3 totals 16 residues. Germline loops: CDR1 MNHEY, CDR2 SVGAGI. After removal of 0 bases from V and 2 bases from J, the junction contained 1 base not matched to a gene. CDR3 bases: TGTGCCAGCAGTTACTCAGGGGGCGCTGGGGCCAACGTCCTGACTTTC. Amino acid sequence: CASSYSGGAGANVLTF.

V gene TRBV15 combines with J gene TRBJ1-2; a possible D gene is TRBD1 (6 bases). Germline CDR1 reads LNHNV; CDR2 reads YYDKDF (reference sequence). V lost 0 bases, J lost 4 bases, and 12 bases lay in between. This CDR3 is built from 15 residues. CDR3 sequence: CATSRETGTFYGYTF. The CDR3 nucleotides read TGTGCCACCAGCAGAGAAACAGGGACCTTCTATGGCTACACCTTC. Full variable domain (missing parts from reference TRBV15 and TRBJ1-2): DAMVIQNPRYQVTQFGKPVTLSCSQTLNHNVMYWYQQKSSQAPKLLFHYYDKDFNNEADTPDNFQSRRPNTSFCFLDIRSPGLGDTAMYLCATSRETGTFYGYTFGSGTRLTVV.

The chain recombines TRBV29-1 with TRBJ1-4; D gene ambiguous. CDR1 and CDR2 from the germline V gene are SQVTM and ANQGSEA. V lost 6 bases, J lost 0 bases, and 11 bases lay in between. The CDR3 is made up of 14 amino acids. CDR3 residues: CSVLRQATNEKLFF. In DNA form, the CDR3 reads TGCAGCGTGCTACGACAAGCAACTAATGAAAAACTGTTTTTT.

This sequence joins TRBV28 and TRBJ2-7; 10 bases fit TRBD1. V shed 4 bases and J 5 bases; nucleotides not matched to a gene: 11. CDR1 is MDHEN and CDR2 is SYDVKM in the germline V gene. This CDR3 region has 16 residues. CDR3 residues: CASSWLGTGVTNEQYF. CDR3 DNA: TGTGCCAGCAGTTGGCTTGGGACAGGGGTTACAAACGAGCAGTACTTC.

CDR3: CASRGTFSNEKLFF. The CDR3 nucleotides are TGTGCCAGTAGGGGGACGTTTTCTAATGAAAAACTGTTTTTT. This chain joins TRBV19 and TRBJ1-4; D is perhaps TRBD1 (5 bases). The CDR3 totals 14 residues. Trimming removed 6 bases at V and 3 bases at J, with 11 bases between. The germline V gene has CDR1 LNHDA and CDR2 SQIVND (reference sequence).

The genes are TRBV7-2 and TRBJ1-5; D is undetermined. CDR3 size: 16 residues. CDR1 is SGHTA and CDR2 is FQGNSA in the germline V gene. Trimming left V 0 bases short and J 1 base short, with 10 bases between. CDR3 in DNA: TGTGCCAGCAGCTTAGCAGGGTCCCTCAGCAATCAGCCCCAGCATTTT. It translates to CASSLAGSLSNQPQHF.

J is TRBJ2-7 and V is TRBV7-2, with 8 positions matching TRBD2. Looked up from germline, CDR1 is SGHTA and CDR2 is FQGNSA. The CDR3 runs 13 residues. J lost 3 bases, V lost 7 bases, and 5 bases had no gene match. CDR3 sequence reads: CASTGGPGYEQYF. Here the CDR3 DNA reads TGTGCCAGCACGGGGGGGCCGGGCTACGAGCAGTACTTC. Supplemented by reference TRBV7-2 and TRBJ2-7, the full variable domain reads GAGVSQSPSNKVTEKGKDVELRCDPISGHTALYWYRQSLGQGLEFLIYFQGNSAPDKSGLPSDRFSAERTGGSVSTLTIQRTQQEDSAVYLCASTGGPGYEQYFGPGTRLTVT.

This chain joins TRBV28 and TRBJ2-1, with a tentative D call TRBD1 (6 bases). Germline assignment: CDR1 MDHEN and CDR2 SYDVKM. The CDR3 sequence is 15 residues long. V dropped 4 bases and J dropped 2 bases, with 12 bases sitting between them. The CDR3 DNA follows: TGTGCCAGCAGTTCCCAGGGGAGTCCCTACAATGAGCAGTTCTTC. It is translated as CASSSQGSPYNEQFF.

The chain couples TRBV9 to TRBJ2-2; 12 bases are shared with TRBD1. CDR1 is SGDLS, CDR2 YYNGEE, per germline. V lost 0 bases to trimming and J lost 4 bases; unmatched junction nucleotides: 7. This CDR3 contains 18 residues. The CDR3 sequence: CASSVGDRGHRGTGELFF. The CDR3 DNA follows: TGTGCCAGCAGCGTAGGGGACAGGGGGCATCGTGGCACCGGGGAGCTGTTTTTT.

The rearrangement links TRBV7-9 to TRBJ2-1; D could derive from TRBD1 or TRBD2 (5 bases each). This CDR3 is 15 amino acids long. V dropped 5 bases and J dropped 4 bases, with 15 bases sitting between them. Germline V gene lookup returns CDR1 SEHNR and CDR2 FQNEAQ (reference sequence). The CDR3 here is CASSHRDGGYNEQFF. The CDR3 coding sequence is TGTGCCAGCAGCCACCGGGACGGAGGATACAATGAGCAGTTCTTC.

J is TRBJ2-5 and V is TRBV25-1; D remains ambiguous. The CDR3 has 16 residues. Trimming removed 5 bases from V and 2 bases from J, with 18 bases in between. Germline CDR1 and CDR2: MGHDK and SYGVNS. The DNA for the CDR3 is TGTGCCAGCAGTTCCCATCACGGGTATCGTCAAGAGACCCAGTACTTC. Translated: CASSSHHGYRQETQYF.

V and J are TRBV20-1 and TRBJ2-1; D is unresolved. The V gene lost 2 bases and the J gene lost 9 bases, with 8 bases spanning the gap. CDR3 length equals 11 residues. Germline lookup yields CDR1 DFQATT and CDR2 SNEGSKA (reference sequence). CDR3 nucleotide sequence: TGCAGTGCTAGATTTCGAGGTGAGCAGTTCTTC. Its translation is CSARFRGEQFF.

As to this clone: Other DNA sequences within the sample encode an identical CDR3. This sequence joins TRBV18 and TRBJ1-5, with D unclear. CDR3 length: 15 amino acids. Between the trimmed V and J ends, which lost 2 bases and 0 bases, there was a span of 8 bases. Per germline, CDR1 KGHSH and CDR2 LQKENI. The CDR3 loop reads CASSPTSNSNQPQHF. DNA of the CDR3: TGTGCCAGCTCACCAACCTCGAATAGCAATCAGCCCCAGCATTTT.

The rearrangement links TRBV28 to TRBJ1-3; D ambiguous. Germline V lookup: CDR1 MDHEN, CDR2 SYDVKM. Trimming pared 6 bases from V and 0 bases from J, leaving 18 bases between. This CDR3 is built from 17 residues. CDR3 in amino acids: CASSQSGRRTSGNTIYF. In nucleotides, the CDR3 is TGTGCCAGCAGCCAATCTGGACGGAGAACCTCTGGAAACACCATATATTTT.

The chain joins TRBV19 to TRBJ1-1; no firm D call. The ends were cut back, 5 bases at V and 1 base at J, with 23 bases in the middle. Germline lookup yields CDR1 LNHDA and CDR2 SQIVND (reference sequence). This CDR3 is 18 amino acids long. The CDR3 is CASSPRGIATFGNTEAFF. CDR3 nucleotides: TGTGCCAGTAGTCCCAGAGGTATAGCGACCTTCGGGAACACTGAAGCTTTCTTT.

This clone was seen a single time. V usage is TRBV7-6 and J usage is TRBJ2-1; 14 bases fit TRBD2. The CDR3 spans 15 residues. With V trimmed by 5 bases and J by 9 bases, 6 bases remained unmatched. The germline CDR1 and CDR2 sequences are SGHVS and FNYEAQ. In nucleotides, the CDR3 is TGTGCCAGCAGCCTAAGACTAGCGGGAGGGAGTGAGCAGTTCTTC. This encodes CASSLRLAGGSEQFF.

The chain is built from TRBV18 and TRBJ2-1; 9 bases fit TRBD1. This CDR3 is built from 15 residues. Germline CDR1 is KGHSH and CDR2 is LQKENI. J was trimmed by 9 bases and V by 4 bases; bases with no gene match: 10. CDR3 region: CASSLGQGRLSEQFF. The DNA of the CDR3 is TGTGCCAGCTCACTAGGACAGGGGAGGCTTAGTGAGCAGTTCTTC. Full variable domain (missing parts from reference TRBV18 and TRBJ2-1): NAGVMQNPRHLVRRRGQEARLRCSPMKGHSHVYWYRQLPEEGLKFMVYLQKENIIDESGMPKERFSAEFPKEGPSILRIQQVVRGDSAAYFCASSLGQGRLSEQFFGPGTRLTVL.

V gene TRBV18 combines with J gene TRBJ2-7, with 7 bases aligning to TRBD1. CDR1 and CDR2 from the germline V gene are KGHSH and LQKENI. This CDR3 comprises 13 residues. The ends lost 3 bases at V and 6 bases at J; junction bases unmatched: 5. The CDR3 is CASSPEQGSEQYF. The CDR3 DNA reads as TGTGCCAGCTCACCGGAACAGGGGTCCGAGCAGTACTTC.

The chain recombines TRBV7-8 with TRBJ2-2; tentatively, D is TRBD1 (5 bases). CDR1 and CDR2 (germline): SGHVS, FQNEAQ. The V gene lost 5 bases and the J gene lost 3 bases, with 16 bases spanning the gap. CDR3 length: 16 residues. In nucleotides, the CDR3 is TGTGCCAGCAGCCACACCTGGACAAAATACACCGGGGAGCTGTTTTTT. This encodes CASSHTWTKYTGELFF.

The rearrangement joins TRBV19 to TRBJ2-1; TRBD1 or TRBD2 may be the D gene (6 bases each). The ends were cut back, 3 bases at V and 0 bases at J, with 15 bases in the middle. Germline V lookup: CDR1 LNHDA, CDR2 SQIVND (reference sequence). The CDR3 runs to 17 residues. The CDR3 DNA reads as TGTGCCAGTAGTATCGGAACAGGGAGGAGCTCCTACAATGAGCAGTTCTTC. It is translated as CASSIGTGRSSYNEQFF.

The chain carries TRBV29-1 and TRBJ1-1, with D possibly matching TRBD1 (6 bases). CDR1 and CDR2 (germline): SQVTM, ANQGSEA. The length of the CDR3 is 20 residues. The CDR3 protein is CSSLAYHRWQGGGMNTEAFF. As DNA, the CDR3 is TGCAGTTCCTTAGCGTACCACCGGTGGCAGGGCGGGGGCATGAACACTGAAGCTTTCTTT.

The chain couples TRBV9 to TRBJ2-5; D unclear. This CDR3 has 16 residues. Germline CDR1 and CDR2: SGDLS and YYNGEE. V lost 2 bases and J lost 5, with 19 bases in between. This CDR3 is CASSVGRNLEGETQYF. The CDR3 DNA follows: TGTGCCAGCAGCGTCGGCAGGAACCTGGAAGGGGAGACCCAGTACTTC.

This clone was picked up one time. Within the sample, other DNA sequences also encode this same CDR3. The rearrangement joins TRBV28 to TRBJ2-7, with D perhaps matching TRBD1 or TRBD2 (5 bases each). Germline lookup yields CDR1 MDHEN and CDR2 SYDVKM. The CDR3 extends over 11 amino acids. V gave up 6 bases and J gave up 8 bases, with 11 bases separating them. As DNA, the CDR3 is TGTGCCAGCAGCCTCGAGGGGCAGCAGTACTTC. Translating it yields CASSLEGQQYF.